This TCR beta chain was documented in a study of CD8 T cells in Susac syndrome. CDR3 length equals 14 residues. V was trimmed by 2 bases and J by 0 bases, leaving 10 bases between them. Germline CDR1 is DFQATT and CDR2 is SNEGSKA (reference sequence). Roughly 0.5 to 1 ug RNA was reverse transcribed with random hexamers. TCRdb called the immunoSEQ multiplex PCR reads again in MiXCR, with one record for every CDR3 protein. The table records about 130,000 distinct CDR3 sequences, around 94% of them present only once. Turning to this clonotype: The antigen is undetermined.

Regarding the study as a whole: The authors found fewer than 20 Susac-specific public clones in total CD8+ repertoires and several in CD8+ TEMRA repertoires.

The genes are TRBV20-1 and TRBJ1-1; D unresolved. The specimen sequenced was CD8+ T cells from PBMCs. This sequence was found in a human donor with Susac syndrome. CDR3 sequence (DNA): TGCAGTGCTAGACCAGGAGAATTGAACACTGAAGCTTTCTTT. As protein: CSARPGELNTEAFF.